This T cell receptor beta chain stems from a study of patients and donors after allogeneic stem cell transplantation. V gave up 1 base and J gave up 2 bases, with 8 bases separating them. Germline V CDR1 and CDR2: SQVTM, ANQGSEA. The length of the CDR3 is 14 residues. TCRdb processed the RT-PCR reads anew with MiXCR; each CDR3 protein has one entry. Of roughly 180,000 distinct CDR3 sequences in the sample, around two fifths were seen once. The chain combines TRBV29-1 with TRBJ1-4, with D uncertain. Sequenced: blood, either unsorted or a sorted T cell fraction (not recorded which). The sequence came from a human donor who was either an allogeneic HSCT recipient or a stem cell or donor lymphocyte infusion donor (not recorded which). It is not recorded whose cells these are; they may come from a transplant donor. CDR3 bases: TGCAGCGTTGAAGGCGGTGCTACTAATGAAAAACTGTTTTTT. Protein sequence: CSVEGGATNEKLFF.